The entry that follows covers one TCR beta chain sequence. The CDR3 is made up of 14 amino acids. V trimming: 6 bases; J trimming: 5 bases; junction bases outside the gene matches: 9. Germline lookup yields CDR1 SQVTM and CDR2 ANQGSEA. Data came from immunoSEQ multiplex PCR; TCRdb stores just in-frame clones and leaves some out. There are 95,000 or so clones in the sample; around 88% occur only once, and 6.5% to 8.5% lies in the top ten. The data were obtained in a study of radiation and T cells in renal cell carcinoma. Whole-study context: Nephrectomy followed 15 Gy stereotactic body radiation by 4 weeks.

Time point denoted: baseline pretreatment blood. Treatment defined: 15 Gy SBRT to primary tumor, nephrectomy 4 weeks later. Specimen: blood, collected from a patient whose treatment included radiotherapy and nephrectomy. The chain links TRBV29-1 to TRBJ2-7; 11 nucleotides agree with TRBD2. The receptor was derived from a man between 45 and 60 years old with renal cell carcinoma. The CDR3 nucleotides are TGCAGCGTCAAAGACACTAGCGGGGGTAACGAGCAGTACTTC. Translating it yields CSVKDTSGGNEQYF.